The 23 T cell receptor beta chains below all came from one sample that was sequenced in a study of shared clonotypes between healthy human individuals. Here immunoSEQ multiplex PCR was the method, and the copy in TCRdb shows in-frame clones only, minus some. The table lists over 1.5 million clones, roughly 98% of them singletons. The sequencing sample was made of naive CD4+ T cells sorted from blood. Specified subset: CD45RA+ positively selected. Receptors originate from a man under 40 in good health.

In nucleotides, the CDR3 is TGCGCCAGCAGTTTGAAGAGACTAGCGGGAGTAGGAGAGACCCAGTACTTC. Translated: CASSLKRLAGVGETQYF. The chain links TRBV10-2 to TRBJ2-5; 12 nucleotides line up with TRBD2. CDR3 length equals 17 residues. The V gene end was trimmed by 5 bases and the J gene end by 4 bases; junction bases not matched to a gene: 11. Germline values: CDR1 WSHSY, CDR2 SAAADI.

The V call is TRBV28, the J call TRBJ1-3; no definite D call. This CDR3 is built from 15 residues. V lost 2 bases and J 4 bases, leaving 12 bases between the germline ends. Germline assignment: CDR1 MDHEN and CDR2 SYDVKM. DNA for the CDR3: TGTGCCAGCAGTTTACGGCCGAATCCAGGAAACACCATATATTTT. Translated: CASSLRPNPGNTIYF.

CDR3 amino acids: CASRGDRVETQYF. In nucleotides, the CDR3 is TGTGCCAGCAGAGGCGACAGGGTGGAGACCCAGTACTTC. The J gene is TRBJ2-5, the V gene TRBV28; 7 bases line up with TRBD1. The length of the CDR3 is 13 residues. V lost 6 bases and J lost 5; bases outside the gene matches: 6. CDR1 and CDR2 (germline): MDHEN, SYDVKM.

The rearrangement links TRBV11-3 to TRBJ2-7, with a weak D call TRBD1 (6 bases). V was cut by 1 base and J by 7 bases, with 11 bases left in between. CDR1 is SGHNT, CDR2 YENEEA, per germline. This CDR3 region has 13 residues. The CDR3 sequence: CASSLAHRDEQYF. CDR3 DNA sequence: TGTGCCAGCAGCTTAGCACACAGGGATGAGCAGTACTTC.

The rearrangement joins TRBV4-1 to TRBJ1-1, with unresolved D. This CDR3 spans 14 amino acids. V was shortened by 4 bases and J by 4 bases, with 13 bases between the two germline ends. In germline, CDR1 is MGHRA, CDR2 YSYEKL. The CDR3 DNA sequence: TGCGCCAGCAGCCCCCCCCTTAGGAGCACTGAAGCTTTCTTT. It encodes CASSPPLRSTEAFF.

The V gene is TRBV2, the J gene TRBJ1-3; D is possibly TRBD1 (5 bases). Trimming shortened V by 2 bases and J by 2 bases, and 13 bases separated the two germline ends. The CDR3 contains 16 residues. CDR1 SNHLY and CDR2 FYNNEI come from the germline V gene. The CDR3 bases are TGTGCCAGCAGTGAACTACAGGCTGATACTGGAAACACCATATATTTT. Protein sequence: CASSELQADTGNTIYF.

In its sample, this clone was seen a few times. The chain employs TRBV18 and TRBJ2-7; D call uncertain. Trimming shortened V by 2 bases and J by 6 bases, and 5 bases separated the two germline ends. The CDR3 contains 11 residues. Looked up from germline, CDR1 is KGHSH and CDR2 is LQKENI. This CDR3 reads CASSPKIEQYF. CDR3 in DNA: TGTGCCAGCTCACCAAAGATCGAGCAGTACTTC.

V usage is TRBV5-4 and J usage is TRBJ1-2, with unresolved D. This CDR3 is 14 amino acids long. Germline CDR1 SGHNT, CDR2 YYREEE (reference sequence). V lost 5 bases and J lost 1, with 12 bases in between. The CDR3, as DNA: TGTGCCAGCAGTTCGGAGATCCTTAACTATGGCTACACCTTC. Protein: CASSSEILNYGYTF.

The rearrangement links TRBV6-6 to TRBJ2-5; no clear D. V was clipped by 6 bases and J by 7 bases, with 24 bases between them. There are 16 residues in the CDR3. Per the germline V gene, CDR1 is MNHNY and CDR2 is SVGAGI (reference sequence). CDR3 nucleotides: TGTGCCAGCAGGACTCCGACGGGCCCCCATTACGGGACCCAGTACTTC. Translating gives CASRTPTGPHYGTQYF.

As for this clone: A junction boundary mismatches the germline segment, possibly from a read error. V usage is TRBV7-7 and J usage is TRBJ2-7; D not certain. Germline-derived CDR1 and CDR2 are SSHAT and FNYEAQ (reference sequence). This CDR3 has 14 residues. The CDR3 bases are TGTGCTAGCAGCTTCCAGGTGGGGTCGTACGAGCAGTACTTC. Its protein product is CASSFQVGSYEQYF.

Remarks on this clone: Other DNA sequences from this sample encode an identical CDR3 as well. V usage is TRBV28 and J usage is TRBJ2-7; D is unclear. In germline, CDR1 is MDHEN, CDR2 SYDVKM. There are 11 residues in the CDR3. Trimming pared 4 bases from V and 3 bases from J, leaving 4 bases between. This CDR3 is CASSSFYEQYF. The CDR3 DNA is TGTGCCAGCAGTTCGTTCTACGAGCAGTACTTC.

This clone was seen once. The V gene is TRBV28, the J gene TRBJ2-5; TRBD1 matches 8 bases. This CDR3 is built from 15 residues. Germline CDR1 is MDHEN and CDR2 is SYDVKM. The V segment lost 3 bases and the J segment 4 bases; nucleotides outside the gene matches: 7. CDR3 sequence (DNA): TGTGCCAGCAGTTTGCCCTCCAGGGGGCGAGAGACCCAGTACTTC. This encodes CASSLPSRGRETQYF.

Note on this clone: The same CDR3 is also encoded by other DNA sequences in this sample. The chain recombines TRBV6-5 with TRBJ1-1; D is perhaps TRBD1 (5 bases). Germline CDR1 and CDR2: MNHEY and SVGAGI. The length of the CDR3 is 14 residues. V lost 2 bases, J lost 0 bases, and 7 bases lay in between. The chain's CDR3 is CASSYDRMNTEAFF. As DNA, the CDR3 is TGTGCCAGCAGTTACGACAGAATGAACACTGAAGCTTTCTTT.

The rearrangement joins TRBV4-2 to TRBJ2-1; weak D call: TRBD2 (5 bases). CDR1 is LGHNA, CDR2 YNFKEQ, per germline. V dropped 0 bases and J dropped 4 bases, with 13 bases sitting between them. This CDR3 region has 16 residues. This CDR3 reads CASSQEVPGNYNEQFF. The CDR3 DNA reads TGTGCCAGCAGCCAAGAGGTGCCGGGGAATTACAATGAGCAGTTCTTC.

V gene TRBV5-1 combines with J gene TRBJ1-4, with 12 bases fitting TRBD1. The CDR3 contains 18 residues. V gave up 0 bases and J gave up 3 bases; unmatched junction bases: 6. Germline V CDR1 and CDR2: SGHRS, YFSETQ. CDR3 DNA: TGCGCCAGCAGCTTGGACGGGACAGGGGGCTTTGCTAATGAAAAACTGTTTTTT. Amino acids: CASSLDGTGGFANEKLFF.

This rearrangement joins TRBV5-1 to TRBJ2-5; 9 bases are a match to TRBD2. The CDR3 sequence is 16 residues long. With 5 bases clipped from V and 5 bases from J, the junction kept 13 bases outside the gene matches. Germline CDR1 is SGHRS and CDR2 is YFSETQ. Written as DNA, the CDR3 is TGCGCCAGCAGGGGTTTCGCGGGAGGGCCCCGGGAGACCCAGTACTTC. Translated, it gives CASRGFAGGPRETQYF. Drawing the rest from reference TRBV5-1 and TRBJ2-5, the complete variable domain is KAGVTQTPRYLIKTRGQQVTLSCSPISGHRSVSWYQQTPGQGLQFLFEYFSETQRNKGNFPGRFSGRQFSNSRSEMNVSTLELGDSALYLCASRGFAGGPRETQYFGPGTRLLVL.

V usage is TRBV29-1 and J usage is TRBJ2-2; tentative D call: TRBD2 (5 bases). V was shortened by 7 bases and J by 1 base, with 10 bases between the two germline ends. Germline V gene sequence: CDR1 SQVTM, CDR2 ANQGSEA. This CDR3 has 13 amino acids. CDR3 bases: TGCAGCGGAAGGGAGATGAACACCGGGGAGCTGTTTTTT. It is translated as CSGREMNTGELFF.

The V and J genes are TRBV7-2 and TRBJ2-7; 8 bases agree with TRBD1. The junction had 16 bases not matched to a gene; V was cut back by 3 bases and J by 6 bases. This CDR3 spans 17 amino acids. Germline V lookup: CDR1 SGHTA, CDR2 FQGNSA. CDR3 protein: CASSLGPRGATGGEQYF. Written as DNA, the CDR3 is TGTGCCAGCAGCTTGGGCCCCCGAGGAGCCACAGGGGGCGAGCAGTACTTC.

The CDR3 region has the DNA TGTGCCAGCAGCCTTTCCCGGGACAGGGTTATCAATGAGCAGTTCTTC. Its translation is CASSLSRDRVINEQFF. V is TRBV14 and J is TRBJ2-1; TRBD1 matches 9 bases. V lost 4 bases, J lost 6 bases, and 10 bases stayed unmatched. The CDR3 is 16 residues long. The V gene's germline CDR1 is SGHDN and CDR2 FVKESK.

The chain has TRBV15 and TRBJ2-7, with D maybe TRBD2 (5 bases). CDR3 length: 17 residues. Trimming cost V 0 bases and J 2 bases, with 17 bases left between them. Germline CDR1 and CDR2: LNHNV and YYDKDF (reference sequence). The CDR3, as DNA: TGTGCCACCAGCAGAGACGAGGGCCTTACCTACACCTACGAGCAGTACTTC. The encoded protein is CATSRDEGLTYTYEQYF. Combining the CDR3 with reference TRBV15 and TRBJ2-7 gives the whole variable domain DAMVIQNPRYQVTQFGKPVTLSCSQTLNHNVMYWYQQKSSQAPKLLFHYYDKDFNNEADTPDNFQSRRPNTSFCFLDIRSPGLGDTAMYLCATSRDEGLTYTYEQYFGPGTRLTVT.

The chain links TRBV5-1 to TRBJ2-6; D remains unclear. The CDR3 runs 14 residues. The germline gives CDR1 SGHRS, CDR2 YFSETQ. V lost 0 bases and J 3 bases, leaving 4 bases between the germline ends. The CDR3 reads CASSLALGANVLTF. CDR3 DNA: TGCGCCAGCAGCTTGGCTCTTGGGGCCAACGTCCTGACTTTC.

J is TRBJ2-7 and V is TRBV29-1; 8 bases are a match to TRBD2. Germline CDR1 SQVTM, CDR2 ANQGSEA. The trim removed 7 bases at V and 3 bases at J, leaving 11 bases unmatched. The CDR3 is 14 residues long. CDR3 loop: CSADGGETDYEQYF. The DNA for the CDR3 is TGCAGCGCCGACGGGGGGGAGACAGACTACGAGCAGTACTTC.

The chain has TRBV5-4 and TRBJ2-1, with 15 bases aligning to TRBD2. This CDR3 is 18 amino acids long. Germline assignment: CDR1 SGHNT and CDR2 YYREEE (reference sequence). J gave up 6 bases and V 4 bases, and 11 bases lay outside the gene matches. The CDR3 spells CASSKQGLAGGLSNEQFF. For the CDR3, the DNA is TGTGCCAGCAGCAAACAGGGACTAGCGGGAGGCCTATCCAATGAGCAGTTCTTC.